The clone carrying this TCR beta chain is a singleton in its sample. Its antigen is unknown. This entry belongs to a study of graft-versus-host responses after intestinal transplantation. For the study at large: The transplants performed in recipients were multivisceral, liver-intestinal, or isolated intestinal. The recipients all started with anti-thymocyte globulin induction and then took tacrolimus and steroids for 2 to 3 years.

Using immunoSEQ multiplex PCR, the repertoire was profiled, and TCRdb retains in-frame clones only, with some absent. The profile shows some 110,000 clones, approximately 92% of them singletons. The CDR3 totals 17 residues. Germline assignment: CDR1 LNHDA and CDR2 SQIVND (reference sequence). V was pared by 3 bases and J by 0 bases, with 17 bases between. The chain is built from TRBV19 and TRBJ1-1; D is undetermined. The sample here was unstimulated CD4+ T cells sorted from spleen or lymph node cells, taken before transplant. This receptor was taken from a human donor who was the organ donor for an intestinal transplant. The CDR3 DNA reads TGTGCCAGTAGTATCCGGGGAATTGGGATGATGAACACTGAAGCTTTCTTT. Translating gives CASSIRGIGMMNTEAFF.